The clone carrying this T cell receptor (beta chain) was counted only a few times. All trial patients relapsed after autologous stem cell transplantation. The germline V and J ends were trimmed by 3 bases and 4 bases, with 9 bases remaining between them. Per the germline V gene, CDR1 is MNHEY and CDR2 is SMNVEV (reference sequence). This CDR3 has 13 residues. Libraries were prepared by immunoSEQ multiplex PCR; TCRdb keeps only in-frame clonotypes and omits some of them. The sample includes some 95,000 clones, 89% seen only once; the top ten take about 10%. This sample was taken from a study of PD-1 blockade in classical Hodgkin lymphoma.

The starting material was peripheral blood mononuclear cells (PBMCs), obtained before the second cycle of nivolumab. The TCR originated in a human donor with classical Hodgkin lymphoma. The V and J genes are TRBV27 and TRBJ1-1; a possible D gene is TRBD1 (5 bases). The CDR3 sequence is CASSFAGSTEAFF. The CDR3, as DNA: TGTGCCAGCAGTTTTGCAGGGAGCACTGAAGCTTTCTTT.